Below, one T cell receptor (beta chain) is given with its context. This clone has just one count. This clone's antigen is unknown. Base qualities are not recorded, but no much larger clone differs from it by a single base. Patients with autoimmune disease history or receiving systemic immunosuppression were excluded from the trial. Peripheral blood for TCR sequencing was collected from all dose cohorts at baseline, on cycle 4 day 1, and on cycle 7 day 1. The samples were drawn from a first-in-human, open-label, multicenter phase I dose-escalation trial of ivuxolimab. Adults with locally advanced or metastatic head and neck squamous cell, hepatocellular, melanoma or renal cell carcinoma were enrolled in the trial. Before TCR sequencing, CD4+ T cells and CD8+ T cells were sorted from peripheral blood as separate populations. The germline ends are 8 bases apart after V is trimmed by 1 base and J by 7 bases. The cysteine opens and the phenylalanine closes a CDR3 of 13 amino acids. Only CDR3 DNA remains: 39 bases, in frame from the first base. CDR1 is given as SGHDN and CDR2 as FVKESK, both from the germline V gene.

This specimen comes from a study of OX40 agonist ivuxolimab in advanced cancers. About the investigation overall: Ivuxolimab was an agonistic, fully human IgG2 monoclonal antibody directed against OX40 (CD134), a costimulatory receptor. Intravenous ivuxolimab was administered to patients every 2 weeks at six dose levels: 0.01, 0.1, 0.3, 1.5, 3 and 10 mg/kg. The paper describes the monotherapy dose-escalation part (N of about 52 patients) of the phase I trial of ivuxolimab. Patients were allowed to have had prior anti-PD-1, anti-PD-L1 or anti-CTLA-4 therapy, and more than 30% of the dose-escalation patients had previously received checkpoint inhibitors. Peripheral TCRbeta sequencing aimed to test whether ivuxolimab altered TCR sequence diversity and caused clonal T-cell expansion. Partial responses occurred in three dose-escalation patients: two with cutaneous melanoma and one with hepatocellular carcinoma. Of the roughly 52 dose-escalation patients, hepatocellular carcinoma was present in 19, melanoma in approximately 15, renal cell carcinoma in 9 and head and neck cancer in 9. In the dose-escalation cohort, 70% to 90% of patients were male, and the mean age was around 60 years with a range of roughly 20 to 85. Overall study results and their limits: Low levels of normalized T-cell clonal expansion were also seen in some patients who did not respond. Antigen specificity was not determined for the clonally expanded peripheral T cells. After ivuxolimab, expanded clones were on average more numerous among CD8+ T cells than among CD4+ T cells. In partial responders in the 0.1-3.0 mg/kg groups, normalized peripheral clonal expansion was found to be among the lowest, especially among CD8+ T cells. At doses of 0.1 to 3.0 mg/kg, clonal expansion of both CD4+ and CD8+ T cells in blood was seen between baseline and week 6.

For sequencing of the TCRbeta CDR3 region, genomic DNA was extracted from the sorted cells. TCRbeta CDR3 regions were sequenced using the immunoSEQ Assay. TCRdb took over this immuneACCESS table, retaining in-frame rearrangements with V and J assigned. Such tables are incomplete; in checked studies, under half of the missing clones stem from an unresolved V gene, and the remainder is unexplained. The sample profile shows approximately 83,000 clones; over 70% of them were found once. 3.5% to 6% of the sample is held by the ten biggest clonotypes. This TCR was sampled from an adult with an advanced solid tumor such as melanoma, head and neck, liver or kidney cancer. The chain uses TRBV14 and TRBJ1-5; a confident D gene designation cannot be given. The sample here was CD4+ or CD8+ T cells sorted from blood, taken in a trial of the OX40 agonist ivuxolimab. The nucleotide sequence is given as TGTGCCAGCAGCCAAGGAGAGGGACAGCCCCAGCATTTT. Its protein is CASSQGEGQPQHF.